The present TCR beta chain was sequenced within a study of T-cell memory formation after mild COVID-19. Findings and limits, study-wide: Memory sampled before infection contained some responding clones, suggesting cross-reactive memory joined.

Trimming took 5 bases from V and 2 from J, leaving 14 bases between them. The germline CDR1 and CDR2 sequences are LGHNA and YNFKEQ. The CDR3 has 15 amino acids. TCRdb processed the 5' RACE reads anew with MiXCR; each CDR3 protein has one entry. The sample includes approximately 150,000 distinct CDR3 sequences, 5.5% to 7% of them seen just once. This clonotype has a count of ten or more. Its antigen remains unknown. The rearrangement joins TRBV4-2 to TRBJ2-3; D unresolved. Sequenced sample: PBMCs or a T cell subset sorted from them (not recorded which). The clonotype comes from an adult woman who had mild COVID-19 (a few samples of this study predate the infection). Cell type and time point are not known. CDR3 sequence reads: CASSGSVQHTDTQYF. The CDR3 DNA sequence: TGTGCCAGCAGCGGCTCGGTACAGCACACAGATACGCAGTATTTT.